This T cell receptor beta chain was obtained from a study of blood T cell repertoires in COVID-19. Assay used: immunoSEQ multiplex PCR; TCRdb lists only in-frame clones, some missing. The sample contains just over 80,000 clones, around 81% of which appear only once. V lost 0 bases to trimming and J lost 0 bases, with 7 bases between them. From germline, CDR1 is SGDLS and CDR2 YYNGEE. CDR3 size: 15 residues. The rearrangement joins TRBV9 to TRBJ1-3; D is unresolved. The sequence came from a man aged 80 or over with acute or convalescent COVID-19. The sample was peripheral blood. The CDR3 coding sequence is TGTGCCAGCAGCGTAGACGGAGACTCTGGAAACACCATATATTTT. Amino acids: CASSVDGDSGNTIYF. Using reference TRBV9 and TRBJ1-3 for the parts outside the CDR3, the full variable domain is DSGVTQTPKHLITATGQRVTLRCSPRSGDLSVYWYQQSLDQGLQFLIQYYNGEERAKGNILERFSAQQFPDLHSELNLSSLELGDSALYFCASSVDGDSGNTIYFGEGSWLTVV.